Below are 5 T cell receptor beta chains sequenced from a single sample in a study of CD8 T cells in Susac syndrome. The RNA input was about 0.5 to 1 ug, and it was reverse transcribed with random hexamers. A single record per CDR3 protein comes from TCRdb applying MiXCR to the immunoSEQ multiplex PCR reads. The data contain approximately 25,000 distinct CDR3 sequences, 80% to 95% of them seen just once; the ten biggest clones take up approximately 0.65%. What was sequenced was CD8+ T cells from PBMCs. These receptors were collected from a human donor with Susac syndrome.

The chain combines TRBV7-9 with TRBJ1-4; D call uncertain. Germline CDR1 reads SEHNR; CDR2 reads FQNEAQ (reference sequence). CDR3 length equals 15 residues. V was clipped by 9 bases and J by 2 bases, with 16 bases between them. This CDR3 is CASRISPATNEKLFF. CDR3 sequence (DNA): TGTGCCAGTAGGATAAGCCCGGCGACTAATGAAAAACTGTTTTTT.

V usage is TRBV28 and J usage is TRBJ2-2; no reliable D call. Germline CDR1 reads MDHEN; CDR2 reads SYDVKM. The V and J ends lost 2 bases and 5 bases respectively, with 18 bases between them. The CDR3 spans 17 residues. This CDR3 is CASSLTRKLERTGELFF. CDR3 coding DNA: TGTGCCAGCAGTTTAACCCGGAAACTCGAGAGGACCGGGGAGCTGTTTTTT.

The V call is TRBV27, the J call TRBJ1-1, with D possibly being TRBD1 (5 bases). The V gene's germline CDR1 is MNHEY and CDR2 SMNVEV (reference sequence). This CDR3 is built from 14 residues. Trimming stripped 1 base from V and 4 bases from J, with 10 bases between. Here the CDR3 DNA reads TGTGCCAGCAGTTTATTCCGGGGGGTCACTGAAGCTTTCTTT. Amino acids: CASSLFRGVTEAFF.

The genes are TRBV4-1 and TRBJ2-5, with D perhaps given as TRBD1 or TRBD2 (6 bases each). The CDR3 extends over 16 amino acids. Germline loops: CDR1 MGHRA, CDR2 YSYEKL. V gave up 0 bases and J gave up 4 bases, with 15 bases separating them. The CDR3 region is CASSQDPTGATETQYF. The CDR3 coding sequence is TGCGCCAGCAGCCAAGATCCGACGGGGGCGACAGAGACCCAGTACTTC.

The chain uses TRBV9 and TRBJ2-7; 7 bases map to TRBD1. With 3 bases clipped from V and 3 bases from J, the junction kept 9 bases outside the gene matches. Germline V CDR1 and CDR2: SGDLS, YYNGEE. There are 15 residues in the CDR3. As DNA, the CDR3 is TGTGCCAGCAGCGGTGGAGACAGGGCGGGCTACGAGCAGTACTTC. It specifies CASSGGDRAGYEQYF.